A selection of T cell receptor beta chains follows, all from one sample in a study of blood T cell repertoires in COVID-19. Clones were sequenced by immunoSEQ multiplex PCR, and TCRdb holds only the in-frame ones, with some missing. Of about 250,000 clones listed, approximately 88% are singletons. Sequencing used PBMCs or T cells enriched from blood (not recorded which). These receptors originate from a woman younger than 45 with acute COVID-19. Each CDR3 is given with its conserved first and last residue.

V gene	J gene	CDR3 protein
TRBV5-5	TRBJ2-7	CASSSNTGAYEQYF
TRBV28	TRBJ1-2	CASSFGGGGYGYTF
TRBV7-2	TRBJ2-1	CASSPGTSVPEQFF
TRBV13	TRBJ2-1	CASSATTSGRSNEQFF
TRBV5-6	TRBJ1-2	CASSFRTGEYYGYTF
TRBV6-5	TRBJ1-2	CASSYSEGYYGYTF
TRBV24-1	TRBJ2-3	CATSDPSGGTQYF
TRBV9	TRBJ2-2	CASNEQGFGELFF
TRBV18	TRBJ2-1	CASSPLAGGLAYNEQFF
TRBV9	TRBJ2-3	CASSRRTGGRTDTQYF
TRBV4-3	TRBJ2-7	CASSRSRQGAREQYF
TRBV6-2/TRBV6-3	TRBJ1-1	CASSYDRGPEAFF
TRBV10-2	TRBJ2-1	CASSETSGGAGFF
TRBV4-3	TRBJ2-6	CASSPRRDRPLSSGANVLTF
TRBV27	TRBJ2-2	CASSLLADTGELFF
TRBV27	TRBJ2-2	CASSLQTLETGELFF
TRBV3-1/TRBV3-2	TRBJ1-2	CASSRQGLGGDGYTF
TRBV27	TRBJ1-2	CASSFVGQGMDYGYTF
TRBV19	TRBJ1-3	CASSPRRDSGNTIYF
TRBV27	TRBJ2-3	CASSLGPGTSGGDRDTQYF
TRBV18	TRBJ2-3	CASSPSASGGSTDTQYF
TRBV7-2	TRBJ2-1	CASSLQWGLNEQFF
TRBV4-1	TRBJ2-5	CASSQWGRGLNF
TRBV5-1	TRBJ2-3	CASSRDLNTDTQYF
TRBV19	TRBJ1-5	CASSIPTLVDQPQHF
TRBV19	TRBJ2-5	CASSISGTSQETQYF
TRBV3-1/TRBV3-2	TRBJ1-2	CASSPFGTGIGSYTF
TRBV7-8	TRBJ1-4	CASGKQGPLSNEKLFF
TRBV27	TRBJ2-7	CASSLRDRDYEQYF
TRBV5-4	TRBJ2-5	CASSLGQLKETQYF
TRBV14	TRBJ1-2	CASSQDDLRWGGGSGYTF
TRBV5-1	TRBJ2-2	CASSLGTGNTGELFF
TRBV9	TRBJ2-5	CASSVPGQETQYF
TRBV20-1	TRBJ1-1	CSASYSVEAFF
TRBV11-3	TRBJ1-1	CASSFTGNTEAFF
TRBV10-3	TRBJ2-1	CAISESNMLAQGFSNEQFF
TRBV7-2	TRBJ1-2	CASSLDRVHGYTF
TRBV6-4	TRBJ2-2	CASSDAPGTGELFF
TRBV2	TRBJ2-3	CASSERLAGFTDTQYF
TRBV19	TRBJ1-5	CASSKDKLSNQPQHF
TRBV16	TRBJ2-1	CASSQSRTVLFF
TRBV19	TRBJ1-2	CASSIGQDRADGYTF
TRBV4-2	TRBJ2-5	CASSPRLDLETQYF
TRBV2	TRBJ2-1	CASSGLSGGPPGPYNEQFF
TRBV14	TRBJ1-1	CASSRETNTEAFF
TRBV5-1	TRBJ2-7	CASSLRGGAHEQYF
TRBV5-1	TRBJ2-7	CASRTDRGGSYEQYF
TRBV18	TRBJ2-7	CASSPQGQTLYEQYF
TRBV30	TRBJ2-1	CAWSEGGAGNEQFF
TRBV25-1	TRBJ1-5	CASSEEGTGAQNQPQHF
TRBV10-1	TRBJ2-7	CASSETSYEQYF
TRBV6-5	TRBJ2-1	CASSYSKPPSYNEQFF
TRBV10-2	TRBJ1-1	CASSGWDSPTFF
TRBV5-4	TRBJ1-2	CASTPRPGSDGYTF
TRBV5-4	TRBJ1-1	CASIEAGGRTEAFF
TRBV13	TRBJ2-7	CASSLGARAGVYEQYF
TRBV19	TRBJ2-5	CASSLAGRGETQYF
TRBV2	TRBJ1-2	CASRTGTGDGYTF
TRBV6-6	TRBJ2-5	CASSQRLTSKAETQYF